This TCR beta chain derives from a study of cytomegalovirus exposure and HLA in healthy donors. Study context: Out of several hundred genotyped donors, roughly 80% belonged to the Caucasian-associated ancestry cluster. Study results and caveats: Researchers catalogued approximately 170 TCR beta chains as cytomegalovirus-associated. Previous analysis showed most TCR beta V segments were productive about 90% or about 30% of the time. A later examination showed that TCR association rates differed by HLA locus, with DRB1 most and HLA-C fewest.

The CDR3 contains 16 residues. V was clipped by 0 bases and J by 4 bases, with 14 bases between them. From germline, CDR1 is SGHRS and CDR2 YFSETQ. Both 60 Vbeta primers and 13 Jbeta primers went into the PCR. Using immunoSEQ multiplex PCR, the repertoire was profiled, and TCRdb retains in-frame clones only, with some absent. The sample holds around 37,000 clones, 65% to 90% seen once. For this clone: What it recognizes is unknown.

The clonotype comes from a woman under 30 in good health and CMV-seropositive. Material for sequencing was PBMCs. V gene TRBV5-1 combines with J gene TRBJ1-5; possibly TRBD1 for D (6 bases). The CDR3 protein is CASSLGPGGQNQPQHF. CDR3 in DNA: TGCGCCAGCAGCTTGGGTCCCGGGGGGCAAAATCAGCCCCAGCATTTT. The whole variable domain, filled in from reference TRBV5-1 and TRBJ1-5, reads KAGVTQTPRYLIKTRGQQVTLSCSPISGHRSVSWYQQTPGQGLQFLFEYFSETQRNKGNFPGRFSGRQFSNSRSEMNVSTLELGDSALYLCASSLGPGGQNQPQHFGDGTRLSIL.